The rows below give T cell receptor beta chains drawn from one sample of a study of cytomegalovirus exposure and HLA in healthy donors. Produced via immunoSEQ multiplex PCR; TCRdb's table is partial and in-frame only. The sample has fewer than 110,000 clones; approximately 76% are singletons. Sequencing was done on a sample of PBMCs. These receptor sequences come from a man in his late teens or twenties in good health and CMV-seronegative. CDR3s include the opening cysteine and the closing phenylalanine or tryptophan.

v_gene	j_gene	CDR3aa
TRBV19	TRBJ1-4	CASRMEASTEKLFF
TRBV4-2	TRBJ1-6	CASSQEARGRNSPLHF
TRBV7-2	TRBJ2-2	CASTVPSLNTGELFF
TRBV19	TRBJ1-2	CASSMEGAYTF
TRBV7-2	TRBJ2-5	CASSFRTGRGETQYF
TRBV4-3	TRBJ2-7	CASSHGQGAYEQYF
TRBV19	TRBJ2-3	CASSKNRGTGITDTQYF
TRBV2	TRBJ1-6	CASSEWDTGDNSPLHF
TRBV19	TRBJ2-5	CASSGSGDRGGSETQYF
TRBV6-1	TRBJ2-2	CASSVLTGGTGELFF
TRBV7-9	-	CASTWATGDSYEQYF
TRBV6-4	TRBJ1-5	CASSRDRTTQNQPQHF
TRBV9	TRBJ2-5	CASSVEGGRQTQYF
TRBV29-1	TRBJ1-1	CSVGVSRVLTEAFF
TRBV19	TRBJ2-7	CASSIASGSSYEQYF
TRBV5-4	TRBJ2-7	CASSSPMRQGAYEQYF
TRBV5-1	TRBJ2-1	CASSPGGTIYNEQFF
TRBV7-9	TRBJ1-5	CASRGSGNQPQHF
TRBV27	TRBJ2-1	CASSLRGEQFF
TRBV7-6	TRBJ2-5	CASSLSGVETQYF
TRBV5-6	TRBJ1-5	CASSLLGQGGQPQHF
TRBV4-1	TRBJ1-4	CASSQDPGQNDNEKLFF
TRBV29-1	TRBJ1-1	CSSHPAGDTEAFF
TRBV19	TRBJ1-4	CASSTAWRSNEKLFF